Sequencing of this T cell receptor beta chain was carried out in a study of blood T cell repertoires in COVID-19. The wider study: The study drew acute and convalescent COVID-19 samples from the United States, Italy and Spain.

Original processing notes: From reference gene primer amplification, estimates of nucleated cell counts were derived. Measured with immunoSEQ multiplex PCR; TCRdb has only the in-frame clones, and not every one. Clone size and V and J calls were adopted from that table, with D and trimming inferred from the DNA. Of about 100,000 clones listed, 90% are singletons. The J segment lost 8 bases and the V segment lost 2 bases, leaving 3 bases of the junction unmatched. Germline V CDR1 and CDR2: LNHDA, SQIVND (reference sequence). This CDR3 comprises 13 residues. The V call is TRBV19, the J call TRBJ2-4; TRBD1 agrees at 7 bases. Sequences were obtained from peripheral blood. The sequence came from a man aged 45-60 years with acute or convalescent COVID-19. The DNA for the CDR3 is TGTGCCAGTAGTATATACCAGGGGGACATTCAGTACTTC. Amino acids: CASSIYQGDIQYF. Combining the CDR3 with reference TRBV19 and TRBJ2-4 gives the whole variable domain DGGITQSPKYLFRKEGQNVTLSCEQNLNHDAMYWYRQDPGQGLRLIYYSQIVNDFQKGDIAEGYSVSREKKESFPLTVTSAQKNPTAFYLCASSIYQGDIQYFGAGTRLSVL.